A single sample gave rise to the 23 T cell receptor beta chains below, sequenced in a study of cytomegalovirus exposure and HLA in healthy donors. Both 60 Vbeta primers and 13 Jbeta primers went into the PCR. Data came from immunoSEQ multiplex PCR; TCRdb stores just in-frame clones and leaves some out. The data contain about 100,000 clones, about 75% of them seen just once; the ten biggest clones take up over 6%. What was sequenced was PBMCs. All receptors derive from a man in his forties or fifties in good health and CMV-seropositive.

This clone appeared a few times. The rearrangement joins TRBV2 to TRBJ2-3, with TRBD2 as a possible D gene (7 bases). The CDR3 is 14 residues long. V gave up 4 bases and J gave up 5 bases, with 13 bases separating them. Germline V gives CDR1 SNHLY, CDR2 FYNNEI. Here the CDR3 reads CASSVRGGVDTQYF. CDR3 DNA sequence: TGTGCCAGCAGTGTGAGGGGGGGTGTAGATACGCAGTATTTT.

J is TRBJ2-2 and V is TRBV6-5; 7 bases are shared with TRBD1. CDR3 size: 14 residues. Germline V CDR1 and CDR2: MNHEY, SVGAGI. Trimming at V came to 8 bases and at J to 0 bases, leaving 3 bases not matched to a gene. DNA for the CDR3: TGTGCCAGCCGGGACAGCTCGAACACCGGGGAGCTGTTTTTT. The encoded protein is CASRDSSNTGELFF.

Only a few counts were recorded for this clone. V gene TRBV2 combines with J gene TRBJ2-1; possible D gene TRBD2, 6 bases. V was pared by 11 bases and J by 8 bases, with 13 bases between. This CDR3 spans 11 amino acids. CDR1 is SNHLY and CDR2 is FYNNEI in the germline V gene. The CDR3 protein is CAGGGVDEQFF. Written as DNA, the CDR3 is TGTGCCGGGGGAGGAGTGGATGAGCAGTTCTTC.

The CDR3 DNA sequence: TGTGCCAGCAGCCGCGGGGGGATCGCCTACGAGCAGTACTTC. It encodes CASSRGGIAYEQYF. V is TRBV5-6 and J is TRBJ2-7; 8 positions match TRBD2. The CDR3 is 14 residues long. Germline lookup yields CDR1 SGHDT and CDR2 YYEEEE. Trimming cost V 4 bases and J 2 bases; bases outside gene matches: 5.

The chain combines TRBV4-3 with TRBJ2-1; 11 nucleotides align to TRBD2. After removal of 5 bases from V and 7 bases from J, the junction contained 13 bases not matched to a gene. CDR1 is LGHNA and CDR2 is YSLEER in the germline V gene. CDR3 length: 17 residues. The CDR3, as DNA: TGCGCCAGCAGCTACGGGACTAGCGGACCCGAGGGGAATGAGCAGTTCTTC. As protein: CASSYGTSGPEGNEQFF.

V gene TRBV18 combines with J gene TRBJ1-4; D is possibly TRBD1 (6 bases). The CDR3 is 14 amino acids. V lost 4 bases to trimming and J lost 6 bases, with 12 bases between them. Germline CDR1 is KGHSH and CDR2 is LQKENI. The CDR3 nucleotides read TGTGCCAGCTCACACGGGACACCTGATGAAAAACTGTTTTTT. Residues: CASSHGTPDEKLFF.

V and J are TRBV7-9 and TRBJ1-3; 9 nucleotides match TRBD1. Germline assignment: CDR1 SEHNR and CDR2 FQNEAQ (reference sequence). Trimming removed 4 bases from V and 0 bases from J; junction bases left unmatched: 13. This CDR3 spans 19 amino acids. CDR3 bases: TGTGCCAGCAGCTCCGGACAGGGGTCATTCCCATTCTCTGGAAACACCATATATTTT. This sequence encodes CASSSGQGSFPFSGNTIYF. The variable domain in full, completed from reference TRBV7-9 and TRBJ1-3, reads DTGVSQNPRHKITKRGQNVTFRCDPISEHNRLYWYRQTLGQGPEFLTYFQNEAQLEKSRLLSDRFSAERPKGSFSTLEIQRTEQGDSAMYLCASSSGQGSFPFSGNTIYFGEGSWLTVV.

J is TRBJ1-5 and V is TRBV28, with TRBD1 as a possible D gene (6 bases). Germline loops: CDR1 MDHEN, CDR2 SYDVKM. The CDR3 sequence is 13 residues long. The V and J ends lost 8 bases and 6 bases respectively, with 14 bases between them. The CDR3 loop is CASHLQGPQPQHF. The CDR3 region has the DNA TGTGCCAGCCACCTACAGGGTCCTCAGCCCCAGCATTTT.

This chain connects TRBV28 to TRBJ2-7, with TRBD1 matching 10 bases. J gave up 0 bases and V 5 bases, and 13 bases lay outside the gene matches. CDR1 is MDHEN and CDR2 is SYDVKM in the germline V gene. CDR3 length: 18 residues. Here the CDR3 DNA reads TGTGCCAGCAGTCCGGGGACAGGGGAGGCTTCAAGCTCCTACGAGCAGTACTTC. Residues: CASSPGTGEASSSYEQYF. The full variable domain, its missing parts supplied by reference TRBV28 and TRBJ2-7, is DVKVTQSSRYLVKRTGEKVFLECVQDMDHENMFWYRQDPGLGLRLIYFSYDVKMKEKGDIPEGYSVSREKKERFSLILESASTNQTSMYLCASSPGTGEASSSYEQYFGPGTRLTVT.

The chain carries TRBV6-1 and TRBJ2-7, with TRBD2 matching over 8 bases. Unmatched junction bases numbered 10, after V lost 6 bases and J lost 3 bases. The CDR3 has 15 amino acids. CDR1 is MNHNS, CDR2 SASEGT, per germline. CDR3 bases: TGTGCCAGCAGAGGGAAACTAGCGGTGAACTACGAGCAGTACTTC. Translating gives CASRGKLAVNYEQYF.

This clone was observed a handful of times. The gene calls are TRBV7-9 and TRBJ2-7; TRBD1 matches at 10 bases. This CDR3 spans 15 amino acids. CDR1 and CDR2 (germline): SEHNR, FQNEAQ (reference sequence). The V and J ends lost 5 bases and 4 bases, in that order; junction bases with no gene match: 8. CDR3 sequence: CASSGGTGVFYEQYF. CDR3 nucleotide sequence: TGTGCCAGCAGCGGCGGGACAGGGGTATTTTACGAGCAGTACTTC.

A few counts support this clone. The genes are TRBV9 and TRBJ2-2; 9 nucleotides align to TRBD2. The germline V gene has CDR1 SGDLS and CDR2 YYNGEE. CDR3 length equals 18 residues. V was pared by 2 bases and J by 4 bases, with 12 bases of the junction left unmatched. CDR3 in amino acids: CASSVRSGGARGTGELFF. CDR3 nucleotides: TGTGCCAGCAGCGTTCGTAGCGGGGGCGCGCGGGGCACCGGGGAGCTGTTTTTT.

This chain uses TRBV27 with TRBJ1-4, with 9 positions matching TRBD1. The CDR3 is 15 amino acids. Germline V lookup: CDR1 MNHEY, CDR2 SMNVEV (reference sequence). The V and J ends lost 3 bases and 5 bases, in that order; junction bases with no gene match: 4. The CDR3 coding sequence is TGTGCCAGCAGTTTTTCCGGGACAGGGAATGAAAAACTGTTTTTT. This encodes CASSFSGTGNEKLFF.

This chain joins TRBV6-5 and TRBJ1-2, with TRBD1 as a possible D gene (6 bases). The CDR3 extends over 15 amino acids. Trimming left V 3 bases short and J 7 bases short, with 18 bases between. Germline V gene data show CDR1 as MNHEY and CDR2 as SVGAGI. DNA for the CDR3: TGTGCCAGCAGTTATGGGGCCCCAGGGGCGGGTGGCTACACCTTC. Its protein is CASSYGAPGAGGYTF.

J is TRBJ2-7 and V is TRBV9, with 8 bases fitting TRBD2. V was clipped by 7 bases and J by 6 bases; unmatched bases: 6. The CDR3 totals 12 residues. Germline values: CDR1 SGDLS, CDR2 YYNGEE. The CDR3 loop is CASRGGSGEQYF. The CDR3 bases are TGTGCCAGCCGGGGGGGGTCTGGCGAGCAGTACTTC.

This clone was recorded once. V is TRBV27 and J is TRBJ1-1; D is possibly TRBD1 (5 bases). CDR1 and CDR2 (germline): MNHEY, SMNVEV (reference sequence). Between the trimmed V and J ends, which lost 6 bases and 8 bases, there was a span of 19 bases. The CDR3 is 14 residues long. The CDR3 loop reads CASRDKGVPPEAFF. In DNA, the CDR3 is TGTGCCAGCAGGGATAAAGGGGTCCCCCCAGAAGCTTTCTTT.

The V and J genes are TRBV29-1 and TRBJ2-1; 8 bases align to TRBD1. This CDR3 region has 14 residues. In germline, CDR1 is SQVTM, CDR2 ANQGSEA. V was clipped by 4 bases and J by 9 bases; unmatched bases: 11. The chain's CDR3 is CSVGGRAGGGEQFF. The CDR3 coding sequence is TGCAGCGTTGGGGGGAGAGCAGGGGGCGGTGAGCAGTTCTTC.

This clone was seen more than once but under ten times. This chain connects TRBV5-4 to TRBJ1-2; 8 bases are shared with TRBD1. Trimming cost V 3 bases and J 4 bases; bases outside gene matches: 8. The CDR3 contains 15 residues. Germline V gene data show CDR1 as SGHNT and CDR2 as YYREEE (reference sequence). The CDR3 coding sequence is TGTGCCAGCAGCTCCTCGACAGGGGTGTCCTATGGCTACACCTTC. Its protein is CASSSSTGVSYGYTF.

This rearrangement joins TRBV11-3 to TRBJ2-2; 9 bases are shared with TRBD1. CDR1 is SGHNT and CDR2 is YENEEA in the germline V gene. The CDR3 covers 15 residues. Trimming removed 5 bases from V and 5 bases from J; junction bases left unmatched: 6. The CDR3 sequence: CASSLGQGRTGELFF. Here the CDR3 DNA reads TGTGCCAGCAGCCTGGGACAGGGTCGGACCGGGGAGCTGTTTTTT. The complete variable domain, with remaining parts taken from reference TRBV11-3 and TRBJ2-2, reads EAGVVQSPRYKIIEKKQPVAFWCNPISGHNTLYWYLQNLGQGPELLIRYENEEAVDDSQLPKDRFSAERLKGVDSTLKIQPAELGDSAVYLCASSLGQGRTGELFFGEGSRLTVL.

This clone appeared a few times. The chain has TRBV25-1 and TRBJ2-3, with 9 bases lining up with TRBD2. Germline trimming cut 4 bases from V and 6 bases from J; bases unmatched to any gene: 2. The CDR3 contains 13 residues. Per germline, CDR1 MGHDK and CDR2 SYGVNS. CDR3 region: CASSGLAVDTQYF. CDR3 in DNA: TGTGCCAGCAGTGGACTAGCGGTTGATACGCAGTATTTT.

The rearrangement uses TRBV6-1 and TRBJ1-1; 8 nucleotides agree with TRBD1. Germline lookup yields CDR1 MNHNS and CDR2 SASEGT. V gave up 5 bases and J gave up 3 bases; unmatched junction bases: 5. The CDR3 loop spans 14 amino acids. This CDR3 reads CASSRTGLDTEAFF. In DNA, the CDR3 is TGTGCCAGCAGTCGGACAGGGTTGGACACTGAAGCTTTCTTT.

This rearrangement joins TRBV5-1 to TRBJ2-1; D is undetermined. Germline-derived CDR1 and CDR2 are SGHRS and YFSETQ. The CDR3 sequence is 15 residues long. Trimming took 1 base from V and 6 from J, leaving 14 bases between them. CDR3 in amino acids: CASSLNGAEVNEQFF. CDR3 in DNA: TGCGCCAGCAGCTTGAATGGCGCGGAAGTCAATGAGCAGTTCTTC. Using reference TRBV5-1 and TRBJ2-1 for the parts outside the CDR3, the full variable domain is KAGVTQTPRYLIKTRGQQVTLSCSPISGHRSVSWYQQTPGQGLQFLFEYFSETQRNKGNFPGRFSGRQFSNSRSEMNVSTLELGDSALYLCASSLNGAEVNEQFFGPGTRLTVL.

CDR3 bases: TGTGCCAGCAGCCCCGGGGGATGGGGAAGCTCCTACGAGCAGTACTTC. It translates to CASSPGGWGSSYEQYF. The chain is built from TRBV14 and TRBJ2-7, with D possibly TRBD2 on 6 matching bases. Germline V CDR1 and CDR2: SGHDN, FVKESK. The CDR3 is 16 amino acids. V lost 4 bases, J lost 0 bases, and 16 bases lay in between.